A selection of T cell receptor beta chains follows, all from one sample in a study of CD8 T cells in ankylosing spondylitis. TCRdb reprocessed the 5' RACE reads with MiXCR, giving one entry per CDR3 protein. The table shows about 110,000 distinct CDR3 sequences, with approximately 25% occurring only once. The sequencing input was synovial fluid, either unsorted or a sorted T cell fraction (not recorded which). The receptors derive from a male donor with ankylosing spondylitis. The CDR3 runs from the conserved cysteine through the conserved F or W. Fields, in order: J gene, D gene, V gene, clone size, CDR3 DNA, CDR3 protein. A D gene is named only where the DNA matches it firmly. For some rows the clone size is stated as once, few or many, or as a class when expanded; others skip it.

>TRBJ2-1|NA|TRBV11-2|NA
TGTGCCAGCAGCTTAGAGTGGGTTAATGAGCAGTTCTTC
CASSLEWVNEQFF
>TRBJ2-1|TRBD2|TRBV5-1|few
TGCGCCAGCAGCTACGTAGCGGGTCTAGATGAGCAGTTCTTC
CASSYVAGLDEQFF
>TRBJ2-3|NA|TRBV29-1|NA
TGCAGCGTTGAAGATTTAGTAGGGGACGATACGCAGTATTTT
CSVEDLVGDDTQYF
>TRBJ2-3|NA|TRBV29-1|NA
TGCAGCGCCGATCGGAGGGGGCAGTCAGATACGCAGTATTTT
CSADRRGQSDTQYF
>TRBJ1-5|TRBD1|TRBV20-1|NA
TGCAGTGCTAGAGGGACAGGGGGTCAGCCCCAGCATTTT
CSARGTGGQPQHF
>TRBJ2-1|NA|TRBV6-2/TRBV6-3|few
TGTGCCAGCAGTTACCCCCCCCTTCAGAGCAAAAGCTCCTACAATGAGCAGTTCTTC
CASSYPPLQSKSSYNEQFF
>TRBJ2-7|TRBD1|TRBV7-6|few
TGTGCCAGCAGCTTAATGGGACAGGGGGAACCCGAGCAGTACTTC
CASSLMGQGEPEQYF
>TRBJ2-7|TRBD2|TRBV18|NA
TGTGCCAGCTCACCCCTTAGCGGGACCACGGGGGGCGAGCAGTACTTC
CASSPLSGTTGGEQYF
>TRBJ2-3|NA|TRBV3-1|NA
TGTGCCAGCAGCCAAAGTACGGGAGCGCGCACAGATACGCAGTATTTT
CASSQSTGARTDTQYF
>TRBJ2-5|NA|TRBV20-1|once
TGCAGTGCCCCGCTATGGGGCCGAGACCAAGAGACCCAGTACTTC
CSAPLWGRDQETQYF
>TRBJ2-1|TRBD2|TRBV30|NA
TGTGCCTGGAGTAGAACTAGCGGGGTTGGTGAGCAGTTCTTC
CAWSRTSGVGEQFF
>TRBJ2-1|NA|TRBV12-3/TRBV12-4|NA
TGTGCCAGCAGTTTATCCGCGGAAAACCTGAATGAGCAGTTCTTC
CASSLSAENLNEQFF
>TRBJ2-5|TRBD2|TRBV24-1|NA
TGTGCCACCAGTGACCCCCGAACCATAGCGGGAGAGGAGACCCAGTACTTC
CATSDPRTIAGEETQYF
>TRBJ2-5|NA|TRBV12-3/TRBV12-4|many
TGTGCCAGCAGTTTAGCCGAAGCGGGCGGGACCCAGTACTTC
CASSLAEAGGTQYF
>TRBJ2-7|NA|TRBV30|few
TGTGCCTGGAGTGTTGATGGTTCTGCCTCCTACGAGCAGTACTTC
CAWSVDGSASYEQYF
>TRBJ1-6|TRBD1|TRBV12-3/TRBV12-4|NA
TGTGCCAGCAGTTTAAATCACGGGACAGCATATAATTCACCCCTCCACTTT
CASSLNHGTAYNSPLHF
>TRBJ2-1|NA|TRBV24-1|NA
TGTGCCACCAGTTTGTCTAGATCCTTGAGCTCCTACAATGAGCAGTTCTTC
CATSLSRSLSSYNEQFF
>TRBJ1-2|TRBD1|TRBV3-1|NA
TGTGCCAGCAGCCGGACAGGTAAAAACTATGGCTACACCTTC
CASSRTGKNYGYTF
>TRBJ2-1|TRBD1|TRBV7-7|few
TGTGCCAGCAGCTTGGACAGGGGTAATGAGCAGTTCTTC
CASSLDRGNEQFF
>TRBJ1-1|TRBD1|TRBV3-1|NA
TGTGCCAGCAGAAGGGACAGGGCGGTCGCTGAAGCTTTCTTT
CASRRDRAVAEAFF
>TRBJ1-5|NA|TRBV10-3|few
TGTGCCATCACCAGGGACATCGATCAGCCCCAGCATTTT
CAITRDIDQPQHF
>TRBJ2-1|TRBD1|TRBV5-6|few
TGTGCCAGCAGCTCCTCCCGAAGGACCGGGACAGGGGCCCTATTGGAGCAGTTCTTC
CASSSSRRTGTGALLEQFF
>TRBJ2-3|TRBD1|TRBV9|once
TGTGCCAGCAGCGCCGGGGACAGGAATACAGATACGCAGTATTTT
CASSAGDRNTDTQYF
>TRBJ2-1|NA|TRBV20-1|NA
TGCAGTGCTATTTCACTAGGGGGAGTGCGGTACAATGAGCAGTTCTTC
CSAISLGGVRYNEQFF
>TRBJ2-1|TRBD1|TRBV13|few
TGTGCCAGCAGCTTAGAAGGGGGCCCCTACAATGAGCAGTTCTTC
CASSLEGGPYNEQFF